This T cell receptor beta chain came from a study of beta chain features in type 1 diabetes. General study results and limits: Sampled from patients, naive, central memory and Treg TCRB repertoires appeared more similar than those sampled from healthy donors. A possible short-template PCR bias applies equally to patients and controls. TCRB CDR3s from Type 1 diabetes patients were moderately but significantly shorter in all four CD4+ subsets.

Based on CD45RO/CCR7/CD25/CD127/CD95/CD27, CD4+ regulatory, stem cell-like memory, naive and central memory cells were sorted. The authors obtained over 95% purity in all sorted populations. Every bit of the isolated RNA underwent reverse transcription, so sequencing read expressed TCRB transcripts. The assay was immunoSEQ multiplex PCR, and TCRdb's table has in-frame clones only and misses some. The sample lists about 650,000 clones, 12% occurring once. This clone was seen only a few times. Its antigen is not known. Per germline, CDR1 SGHRS and CDR2 YFSETQ. V was clipped by 0 bases and J by 6 bases, with 7 bases between them. The CDR3 spans 13 residues.

The receptor was derived from a man aged 25 to 45 with type 1 diabetes. Sequences were obtained from naive CD4+ T cells from blood. The rearrangement links TRBV5-1 to TRBJ1-5; D call uncertain. The CDR3 is CASSLGERQPQHF. The CDR3 DNA is TGCGCCAGCAGCTTGGGGGAGCGTCAGCCCCAGCATTTT.